Given below is one T cell receptor (beta chain) in context. The antigen is not known. The sample comes from a study of persistence of HIV-infected CD4 T cells. About the study: Up to roughly 200 mL blood was drawn at multiple time points; a couple of donors had single-time leukapheresis. Study-level points and caveats: Antigen-responding cells were enriched for degenerate expanded CDR3beta sequences.

The immunoSEQ assay was version 4, run in survey mode. Generated by immunoSEQ multiplex PCR, the TCRdb table keeps only in-frame clones and is missing some. The sample includes about 32,000 clones, roughly 70% of them seen just once. Germline CDR1 is LGHDT and CDR2 is YNNKEL (reference sequence). Trimming removed 1 base from V and 4 bases from J, with 2 bases in between. The CDR3 runs to 12 residues. An overlapping HIV-1 Gag peptide pool stimulated these cells at 1 ug/peptide/mL. Responding CD4+ T cells were sorted by upregulation of both CD40 ligand and CD69. This chain joins TRBV3-1 (or the pseudogene TRBV3-2) and TRBJ1-5; D is unresolved. This sequence originates from an adult man with HIV who was CMV-seropositive. The sequenced sample was CD4+ T cells sorted from PBMCs after roughly 18-hour stimulation, obtained from a patient who received antiretroviral therapy. The chain's CDR3 is CASSQGNQPQHF. The DNA of the CDR3 is TGTGCCAGCAGCCAAGGAAATCAGCCCCAGCATTTT.